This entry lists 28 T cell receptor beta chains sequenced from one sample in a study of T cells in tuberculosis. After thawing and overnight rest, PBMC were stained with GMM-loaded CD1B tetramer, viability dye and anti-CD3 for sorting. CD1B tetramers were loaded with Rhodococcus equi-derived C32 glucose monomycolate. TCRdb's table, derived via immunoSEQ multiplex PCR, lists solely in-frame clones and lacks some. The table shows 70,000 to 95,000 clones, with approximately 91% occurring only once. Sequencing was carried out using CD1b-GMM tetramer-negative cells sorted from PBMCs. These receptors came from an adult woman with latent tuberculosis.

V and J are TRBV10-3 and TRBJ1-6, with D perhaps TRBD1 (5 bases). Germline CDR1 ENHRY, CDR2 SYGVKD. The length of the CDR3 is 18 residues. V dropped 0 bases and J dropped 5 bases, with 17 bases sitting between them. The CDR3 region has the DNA TGTGCCATCAGTGAGTCGGGGCCGCGTGCAGGGAATAATTCACCCCTCCACTTT. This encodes CAISESGPRAGNNSPLHF.

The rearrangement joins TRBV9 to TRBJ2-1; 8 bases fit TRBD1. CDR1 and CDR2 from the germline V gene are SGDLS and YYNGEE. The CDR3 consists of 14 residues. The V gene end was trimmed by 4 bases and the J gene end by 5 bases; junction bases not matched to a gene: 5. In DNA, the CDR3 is TGTGCCAGCAGCCGGGACAGGTCAAACAATGAGCAGTTCTTC. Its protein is CASSRDRSNNEQFF.

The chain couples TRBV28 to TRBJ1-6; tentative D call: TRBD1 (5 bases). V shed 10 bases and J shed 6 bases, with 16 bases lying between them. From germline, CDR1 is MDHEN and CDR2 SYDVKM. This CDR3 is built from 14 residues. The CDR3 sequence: CATQENQGNSPLHF. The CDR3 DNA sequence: TGTGCCACCCAAGAAAATCAGGGTAATTCACCCCTCCACTTT.

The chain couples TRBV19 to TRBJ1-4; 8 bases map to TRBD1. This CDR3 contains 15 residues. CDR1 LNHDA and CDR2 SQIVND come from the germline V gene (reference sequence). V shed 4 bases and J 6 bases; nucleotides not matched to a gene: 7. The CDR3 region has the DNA TGTGCCAGTAGTAGAACAGGGGGTATATATGAAAAACTGTTTTTT. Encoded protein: CASSRTGGIYEKLFF. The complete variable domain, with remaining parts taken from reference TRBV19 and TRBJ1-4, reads DGGITQSPKYLFRKEGQNVTLSCEQNLNHDAMYWYRQDPGQGLRLIYYSQIVNDFQKGDIAEGYSVSREKKESFPLTVTSAQKNPTAFYLCASSRTGGIYEKLFFGSGTQLSVL.

The CDR3 DNA follows: TGTGCCAGCAGCTTAGATTCTGAGTTAGGGGGGGCTTTCTACAATGAGCAGTTCTTC. It codes for CASSLDSELGGAFYNEQFF. The rearrangement joins TRBV11-2 to TRBJ2-1; D perhaps matches TRBD2 (7 bases). Germline CDR1 SGHAT, CDR2 FQNNGV. Trimming removed 0 bases from V and 3 bases from J, with 21 bases in between. The CDR3 totals 19 residues. The variable domain in full, with the rest retrieved from reference TRBV11-2 and TRBJ2-1, is EAGVAQSPRYKIIEKRQSVAFWCNPISGHATLYWYQQILGQGPKLLIQFQNNGVVDDSQLPKDRFSAERLKGVDSTLKIQPAKLEDSAVYLCASSLDSELGGAFYNEQFFGPGTRLTVL.

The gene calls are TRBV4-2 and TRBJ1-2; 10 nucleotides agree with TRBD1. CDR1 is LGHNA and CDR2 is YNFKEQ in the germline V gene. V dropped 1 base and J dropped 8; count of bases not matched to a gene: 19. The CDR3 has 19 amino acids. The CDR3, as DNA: TGTGCCAGCAGCCAAGTCAGGGGCGGGACAGGGGCCCTTCTGGGCGGCTACACCTTC. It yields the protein CASSQVRGGTGALLGGYTF.

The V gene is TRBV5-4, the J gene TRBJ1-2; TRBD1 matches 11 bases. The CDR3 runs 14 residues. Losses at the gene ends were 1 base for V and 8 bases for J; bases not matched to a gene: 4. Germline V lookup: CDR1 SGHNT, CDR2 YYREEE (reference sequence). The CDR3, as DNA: TGTGCCAGCAGCTTGATCGGGACAGGGGGGGGCTACACCTTC. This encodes CASSLIGTGGGYTF. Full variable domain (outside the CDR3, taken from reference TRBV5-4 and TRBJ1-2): ETGVTQSPTHLIKTRGQQVTLRCSSQSGHNTVSWYQQALGQGPQFIFQYYREEENGRGNFPPRFSGLQFPNYSSELNVNALELDDSALYLCASSLIGTGGGYTFGSGTRLTVV.

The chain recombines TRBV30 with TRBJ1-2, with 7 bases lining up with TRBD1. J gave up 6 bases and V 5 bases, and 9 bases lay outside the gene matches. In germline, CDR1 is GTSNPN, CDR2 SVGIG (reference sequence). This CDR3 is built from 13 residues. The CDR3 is CAWGRDRPNGYTF. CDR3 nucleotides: TGTGCCTGGGGCAGGGACAGACCGAATGGCTACACCTTC. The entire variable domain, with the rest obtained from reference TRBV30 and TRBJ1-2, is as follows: SQTIHQWPATLVQPVGSPLSLECTVEGTSNPNLYWYRQAAGRGLQLLFYSVGIGQISSEVPQNLSASRPQDRQFILSSKKLLLSDSGFYLCAWGRDRPNGYTFGSGTRLTVV.

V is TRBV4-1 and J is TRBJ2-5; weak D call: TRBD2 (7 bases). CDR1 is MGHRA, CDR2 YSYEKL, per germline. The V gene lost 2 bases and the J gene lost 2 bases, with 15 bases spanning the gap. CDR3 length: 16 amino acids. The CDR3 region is CASSQIGGEVQETQYF. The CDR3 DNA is TGCGCCAGCAGCCAAATAGGGGGGGAGGTACAAGAGACCCAGTACTTC.

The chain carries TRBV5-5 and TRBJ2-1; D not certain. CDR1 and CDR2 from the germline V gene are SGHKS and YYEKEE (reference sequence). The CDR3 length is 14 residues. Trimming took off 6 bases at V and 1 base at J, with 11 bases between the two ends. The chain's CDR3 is CASIVEISYNEQFF. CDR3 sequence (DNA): TGTGCCAGCATCGTTGAGATATCCTACAATGAGCAGTTCTTC.

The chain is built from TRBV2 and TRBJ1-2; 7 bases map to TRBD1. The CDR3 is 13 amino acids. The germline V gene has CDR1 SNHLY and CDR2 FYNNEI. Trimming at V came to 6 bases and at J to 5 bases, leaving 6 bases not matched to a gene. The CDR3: CASSGDSIYGYTF. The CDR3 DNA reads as TGTGCCAGCAGCGGGGACAGTATTTATGGCTACACCTTC. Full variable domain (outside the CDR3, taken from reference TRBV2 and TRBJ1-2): EPEVTQTPSHQVTQMGQEVILRCVPISNHLYFYWYRQILGQKVEFLVSFYNNEISEKSEIFDDQFSVERPDGSNFTLKIRSTKLEDSAMYFCASSGDSIYGYTFGSGTRLTVV.

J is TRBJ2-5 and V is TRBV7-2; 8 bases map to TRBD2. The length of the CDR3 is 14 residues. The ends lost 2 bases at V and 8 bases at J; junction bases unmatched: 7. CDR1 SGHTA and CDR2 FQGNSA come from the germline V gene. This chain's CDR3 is CASSLLSGGSTQYF. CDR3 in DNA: TGTGCCAGCAGCTTATTGAGCGGGGGAAGCACCCAGTACTTC.

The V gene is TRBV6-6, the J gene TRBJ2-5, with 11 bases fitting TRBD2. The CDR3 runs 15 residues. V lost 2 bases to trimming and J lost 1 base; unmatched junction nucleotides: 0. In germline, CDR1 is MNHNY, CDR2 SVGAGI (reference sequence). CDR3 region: CASSYGTSGQETQYF. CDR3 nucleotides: TGTGCCAGCAGTTACGGGACTAGCGGCCAAGAGACCCAGTACTTC.

The CDR3: CASSRTGNGYTF. The CDR3 DNA reads as TGTGCCAGTAGTCGGACAGGGAATGGCTACACCTTC. This chain links TRBV19 with TRBJ1-2, with 8 bases matching TRBD1. Germline trimming cut 5 bases from V and 6 bases from J; bases unmatched to any gene: 2. Germline CDR1 reads LNHDA; CDR2 reads SQIVND (reference sequence). The CDR3 covers 12 residues. The full variable domain, rest sourced from reference TRBV19 and TRBJ1-2, is DGGITQSPKYLFRKEGQNVTLSCEQNLNHDAMYWYRQDPGQGLRLIYYSQIVNDFQKGDIAEGYSVSREKKESFPLTVTSAQKNPTAFYLCASSRTGNGYTFGSGTRLTVV.

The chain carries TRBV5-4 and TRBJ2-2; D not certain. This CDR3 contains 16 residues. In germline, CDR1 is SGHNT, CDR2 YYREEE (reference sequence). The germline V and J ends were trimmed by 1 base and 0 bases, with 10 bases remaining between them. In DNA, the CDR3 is TGTGCCAGCAGCTTGCCATCCATTTCGAACACCGGGGAGCTGTTTTTT. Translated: CASSLPSISNTGELFF. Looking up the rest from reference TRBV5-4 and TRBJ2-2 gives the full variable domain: ETGVTQSPTHLIKTRGQQVTLRCSSQSGHNTVSWYQQALGQGPQFIFQYYREEENGRGNFPPRFSGLQFPNYSSELNVNALELDDSALYLCASSLPSISNTGELFFGEGSRLTVL.

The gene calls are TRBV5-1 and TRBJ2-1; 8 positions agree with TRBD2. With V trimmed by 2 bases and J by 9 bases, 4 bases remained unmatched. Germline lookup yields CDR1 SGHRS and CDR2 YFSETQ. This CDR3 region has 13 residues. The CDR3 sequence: CASSFGGAFEQFF. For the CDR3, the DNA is TGCGCCAGCAGCTTCGGGGGGGCCTTTGAGCAGTTCTTC.

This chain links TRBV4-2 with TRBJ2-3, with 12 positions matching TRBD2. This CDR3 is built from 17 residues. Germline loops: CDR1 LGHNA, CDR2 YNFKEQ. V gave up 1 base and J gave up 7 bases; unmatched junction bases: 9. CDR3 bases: TGTGCCAGCAGCCAAGCTAGCGGGGGGGCAACGGCACATACGCAGTATTTT. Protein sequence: CASSQASGGATAHTQYF.

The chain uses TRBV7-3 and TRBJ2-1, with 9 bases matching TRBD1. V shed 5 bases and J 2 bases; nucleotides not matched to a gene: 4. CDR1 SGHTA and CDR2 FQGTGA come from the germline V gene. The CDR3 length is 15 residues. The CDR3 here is CASSATGGAYNEQFF. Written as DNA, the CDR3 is TGTGCCAGCAGCGCCACAGGGGGCGCCTACAATGAGCAGTTCTTC.

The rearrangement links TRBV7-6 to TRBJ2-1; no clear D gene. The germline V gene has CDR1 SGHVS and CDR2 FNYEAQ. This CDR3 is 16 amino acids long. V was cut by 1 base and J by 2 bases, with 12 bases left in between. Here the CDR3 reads CASSLGATTTYNEQFF. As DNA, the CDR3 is TGTGCCAGCAGCTTAGGGGCCACCACAACCTACAATGAGCAGTTCTTC. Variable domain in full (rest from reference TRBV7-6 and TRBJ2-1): GAGVSQSPRYKVTKRGQDVALRCDPISGHVSLYWYRQALGQGPEFLTYFNYEAQQDKSGLPNDRFSAERPEGSISTLTIQRTEQRDSAMYRCASSLGATTTYNEQFFGPGTRLTVL.

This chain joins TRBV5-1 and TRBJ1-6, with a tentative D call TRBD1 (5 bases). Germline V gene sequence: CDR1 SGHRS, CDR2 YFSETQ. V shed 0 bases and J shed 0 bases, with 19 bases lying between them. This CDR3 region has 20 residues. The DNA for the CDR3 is TGCGCCAGCAGCTTGGCCAGCGCCGCAGGGCGGAGCTCCTATAATTCACCCCTCCACTTT. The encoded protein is CASSLASAAGRSSYNSPLHF.

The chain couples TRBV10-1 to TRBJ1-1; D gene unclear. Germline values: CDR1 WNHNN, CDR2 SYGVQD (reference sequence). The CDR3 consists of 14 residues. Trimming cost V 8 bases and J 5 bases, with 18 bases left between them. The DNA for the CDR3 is TGCGCCAGCGCAAGTGGCCGTATTTGGACTGAAGCTTTCTTT. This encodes CASASGRIWTEAFF.

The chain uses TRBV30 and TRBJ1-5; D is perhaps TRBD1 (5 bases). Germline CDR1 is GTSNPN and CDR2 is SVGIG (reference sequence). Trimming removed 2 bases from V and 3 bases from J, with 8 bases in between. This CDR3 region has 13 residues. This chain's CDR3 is CAWSLQANQPQHF. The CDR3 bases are TGTGCCTGGAGTTTACAGGCCAATCAGCCCCAGCATTTT.

In DNA form, the CDR3 reads TGTGCCAGCAGCTTATCAACCGGGACAGGTTATAGCAATCAGCCCCAGCATTTT. This codes for CASSLSTGTGYSNQPQHF. The chain links TRBV7-9 to TRBJ1-5; 8 nucleotides align to TRBD1. Germline trimming cut 2 bases from V and 0 bases from J; bases unmatched to any gene: 9. Germline lookup yields CDR1 SEHNR and CDR2 FQNEAQ (reference sequence). The CDR3 extends over 18 amino acids. The complete variable domain, with remaining parts taken from reference TRBV7-9 and TRBJ1-5, reads DTGVSQNPRHKITKRGQNVTFRCDPISEHNRLYWYRQTLGQGPEFLTYFQNEAQLEKSRLLSDRFSAERPKGSFSTLEIQRTEQGDSAMYLCASSLSTGTGYSNQPQHFGDGTRLSIL.

The CDR3 DNA reads as TGTGCCAGCAACCGGGGACAGGGCCAAGAGACCCAGTACTTC. This gives the protein CASNRGQGQETQYF. The chain is built from TRBV5-6 and TRBJ2-5; 9 nucleotides agree with TRBD1. This CDR3 has 14 residues. Germline trimming cut 6 bases from V and 1 base from J; bases unmatched to any gene: 4. Per germline, CDR1 SGHDT and CDR2 YYEEEE.

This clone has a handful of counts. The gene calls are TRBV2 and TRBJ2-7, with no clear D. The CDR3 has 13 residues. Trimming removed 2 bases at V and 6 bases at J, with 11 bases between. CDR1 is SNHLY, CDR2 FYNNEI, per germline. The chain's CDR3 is CASSEPFRVEQYV. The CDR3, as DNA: TGTGCCAGCAGTGAACCTTTTCGGGTCGAGCAGTACGTC.

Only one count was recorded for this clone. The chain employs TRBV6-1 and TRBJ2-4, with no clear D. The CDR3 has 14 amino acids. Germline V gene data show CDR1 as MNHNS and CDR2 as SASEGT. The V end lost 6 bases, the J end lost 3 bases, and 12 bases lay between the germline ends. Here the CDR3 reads CASRTEQYKNIQYF. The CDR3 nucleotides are TGTGCCAGCAGAACCGAACAGTACAAAAACATTCAGTACTTC.

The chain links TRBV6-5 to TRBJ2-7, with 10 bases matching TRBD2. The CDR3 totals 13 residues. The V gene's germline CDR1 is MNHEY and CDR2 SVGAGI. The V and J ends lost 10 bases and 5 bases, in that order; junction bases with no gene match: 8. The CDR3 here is CATRAGGRDEQYF. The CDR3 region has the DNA TGTGCCACCCGAGCGGGGGGGCGCGACGAGCAGTACTTC.

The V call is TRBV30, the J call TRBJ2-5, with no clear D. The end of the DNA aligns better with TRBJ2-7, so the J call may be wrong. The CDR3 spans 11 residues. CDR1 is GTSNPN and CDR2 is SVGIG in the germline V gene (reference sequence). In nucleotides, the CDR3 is TGTGCCTGGACCCAGGATGGCGAGCAGTACTTC. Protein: CAWTQDGEQYF.